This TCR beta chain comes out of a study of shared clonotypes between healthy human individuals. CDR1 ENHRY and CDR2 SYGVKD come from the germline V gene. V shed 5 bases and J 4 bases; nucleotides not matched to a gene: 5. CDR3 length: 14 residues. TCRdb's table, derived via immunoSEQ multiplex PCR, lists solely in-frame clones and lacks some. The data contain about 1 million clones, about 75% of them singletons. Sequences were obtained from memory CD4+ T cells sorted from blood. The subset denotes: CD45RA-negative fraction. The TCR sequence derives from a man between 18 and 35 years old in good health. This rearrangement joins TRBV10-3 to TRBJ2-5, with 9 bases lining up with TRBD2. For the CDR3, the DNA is TGTGCCATCAGTCCAGCAGCGGGAGGAGAGACCCAGTACTTC. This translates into CAISPAAGGETQYF.